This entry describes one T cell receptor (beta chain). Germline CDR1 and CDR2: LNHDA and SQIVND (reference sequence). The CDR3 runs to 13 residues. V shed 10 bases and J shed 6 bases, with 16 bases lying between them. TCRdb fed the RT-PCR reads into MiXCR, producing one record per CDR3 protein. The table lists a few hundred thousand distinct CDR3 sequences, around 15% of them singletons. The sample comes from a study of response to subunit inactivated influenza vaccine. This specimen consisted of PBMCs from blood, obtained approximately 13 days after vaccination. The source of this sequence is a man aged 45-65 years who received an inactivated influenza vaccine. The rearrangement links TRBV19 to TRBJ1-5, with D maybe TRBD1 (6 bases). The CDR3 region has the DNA TGTGCCACCGCGGACAGAGGGGTTCAGCCCCAGCATTTT. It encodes CATADRGVQPQHF.